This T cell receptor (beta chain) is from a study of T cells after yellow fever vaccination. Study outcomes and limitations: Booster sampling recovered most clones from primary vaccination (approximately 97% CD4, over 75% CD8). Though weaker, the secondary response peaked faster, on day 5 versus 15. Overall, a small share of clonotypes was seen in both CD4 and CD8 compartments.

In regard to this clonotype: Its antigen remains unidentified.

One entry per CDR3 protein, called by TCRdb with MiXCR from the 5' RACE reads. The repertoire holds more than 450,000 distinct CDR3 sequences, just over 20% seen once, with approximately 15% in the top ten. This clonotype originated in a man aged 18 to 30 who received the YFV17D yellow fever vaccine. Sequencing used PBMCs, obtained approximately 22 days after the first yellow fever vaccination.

CDR3 sequence reads: CASSVDHSYEQYF. As DNA, the CDR3 is TGTGCCAGCAGCGTCGACCACTCCTACGAGCAGTACTTC. The V call is TRBV7-2, the J call TRBJ2-7; D is undetermined. There are 13 residues in the CDR3. CDR1 and CDR2 (germline): SGHTA, FQGNSA. V was shortened by 5 bases and J by 0 bases, with 8 bases between the two germline ends.